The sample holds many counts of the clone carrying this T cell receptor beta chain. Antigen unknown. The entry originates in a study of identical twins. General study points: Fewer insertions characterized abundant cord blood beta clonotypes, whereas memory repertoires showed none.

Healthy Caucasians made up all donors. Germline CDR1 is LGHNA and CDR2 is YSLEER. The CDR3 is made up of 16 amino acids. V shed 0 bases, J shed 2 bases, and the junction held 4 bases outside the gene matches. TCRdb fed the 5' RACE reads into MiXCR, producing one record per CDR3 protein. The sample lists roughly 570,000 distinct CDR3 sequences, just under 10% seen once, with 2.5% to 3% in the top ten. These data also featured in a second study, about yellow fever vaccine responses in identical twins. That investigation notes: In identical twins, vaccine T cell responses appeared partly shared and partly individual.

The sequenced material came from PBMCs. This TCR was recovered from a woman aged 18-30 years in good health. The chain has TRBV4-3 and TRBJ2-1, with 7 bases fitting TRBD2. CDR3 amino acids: CASSQESLAAYNEQFF. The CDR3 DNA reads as TGCGCCAGCAGCCAAGAAAGTCTAGCGGCCTACAATGAGCAGTTCTTC.